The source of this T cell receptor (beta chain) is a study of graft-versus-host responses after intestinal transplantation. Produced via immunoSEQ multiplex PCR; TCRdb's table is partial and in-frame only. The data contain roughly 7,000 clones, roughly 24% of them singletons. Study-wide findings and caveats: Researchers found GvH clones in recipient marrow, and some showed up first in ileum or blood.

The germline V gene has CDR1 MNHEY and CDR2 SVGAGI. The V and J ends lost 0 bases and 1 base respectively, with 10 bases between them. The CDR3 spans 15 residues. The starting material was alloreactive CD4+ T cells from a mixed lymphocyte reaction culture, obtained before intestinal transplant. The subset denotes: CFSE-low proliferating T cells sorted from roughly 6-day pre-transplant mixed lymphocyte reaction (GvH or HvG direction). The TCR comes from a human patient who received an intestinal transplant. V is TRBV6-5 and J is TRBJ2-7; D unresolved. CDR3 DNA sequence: TGTGCCAGCAGTTACTCGAGTCTAGGGTCCTACGAGCAGTACTTC. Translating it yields CASSYSSLGSYEQYF.